This entry concerns a single T cell receptor beta chain. Which antigen it targets is not known. Within one base of it there is no much larger clone, and no base qualities were kept. The data were taken from a study of T cell clonotyping in hematopoietic cell transplantation (dated by TCRdb to the early 2020s). With regard to the full study: Pretransplant recipient samples were obtained after cytoreduction. A total of around 140 blood samples were collected in the study from roughly 33 consecutive transplant recipients and their related donors. Patient recruitment ran from 2015 to January 2017, and follow-up continued until late 2020 or death.

This specimen's time point label, interpreted: recipient sample about 28 days before transplant, after cytoreduction. Recipient blood was collected about 28 days before transplant and at days 30, 100 and 180 after transplant. Nuclei Lysis Solution was used to extract genomic DNA from fresh or cryopreserved unfractionated peripheral blood mononuclear cells. The immunoSEQ assay, a bias-controlled multiplex PCR with V- and J-specific primers, was used to amplify TCR beta CDR3 regions from genomic DNA. In a second PCR step, a proprietary barcode and Illumina adapter sequences were attached to the CDR3 amplicons. An Illumina MiSeq instrument was used for sequencing of the CDR3 libraries. Per the original workflow: Export and quality control were performed with immunoSEQ Analyzer 3.0, and downstream analyses were performed with R Bioconductor and Immunarch. Repertoire metrics were calculated using only productive rearrangements within the normalized downsampled data set. Clonotypes larger than 5 templates in the normalized cohort were defined as pathologically expanded. Repertoire diversity was measured with the Inverse Simpson Index. The non-normalized data set was used for CMV-specificity analyses so that all clonotypes could be captured. TCRdb mirrors the immuneACCESS table, restricted to in-frame sequences. Some clones are absent from its copies; in checked studies, under half trace to an unresolved V gene, and the reason for the others is unknown. V and J calls and clone size are those listed in that table; D and trimming were worked out from the DNA. Recorded for this sample are 25,000 to 30,000 clones; less than 85% of them occurred a single time. The top ten hold around 1.8% of the sample.

From V the trimming removes 4 bases and from J it removes 1 base, while the gene matches leave 8 bases of the junction unaccounted for. From the cysteine up to the phenylalanine, the CDR3 has a length of 16 residues. Solely the CDR3 DNA is kept, with 48 bases framed from the first base. CDR1 and CDR2 are read off the germline V gene (reference sequence) as LNHDA and SQIVND. Study-wide findings and limitations: The sample size was limited and the cells went unsorted, which meant the CD4 and CD8 repertoire contributions could not be told apart. Just a small fraction of recipient repertoires overlapped with donor repertoires, and more than 97% appeared de novo at the given depth. Donor and pretransplant recipient Inverse Simpson Index values predicted broader posttransplant TCR repertoire diversity. After transplant, TCR diversity in recipients dropped, and pathologically expanded clonotypes climbed progressively between day 30 and day 180.

The TCR was taken from a man aged 35 to 55 with acute myeloid leukemia. Some clones in this sample may be carry-over from other donors' samples. The sample here was peripheral blood mononuclear cells, taken before stem cell transplant. Recombination joined TRBV19 with TRBJ2-3; 7 bases in the junction line up with TRBD1. The CDR3 sequence is CASSTRDSVGTDTQYF. The nucleotides read TGTGCCAGTAGTACCAGGGACAGCGTGGGCACAGATACGCAGTATTTT. Joined to the reference TRBV19 and TRBJ2-3 proteins, this CDR3 gives the full variable domain: DGGITQSPKYLFRKEGQNVTLSCEQNLNHDAMYWYRQDPGQGLRLIYYSQIVNDFQKGDIAEGYSVSREKKESFPLTVTSAQKNPTAFYLCASSTRDSVGTDTQYFGPGTRLTVL.